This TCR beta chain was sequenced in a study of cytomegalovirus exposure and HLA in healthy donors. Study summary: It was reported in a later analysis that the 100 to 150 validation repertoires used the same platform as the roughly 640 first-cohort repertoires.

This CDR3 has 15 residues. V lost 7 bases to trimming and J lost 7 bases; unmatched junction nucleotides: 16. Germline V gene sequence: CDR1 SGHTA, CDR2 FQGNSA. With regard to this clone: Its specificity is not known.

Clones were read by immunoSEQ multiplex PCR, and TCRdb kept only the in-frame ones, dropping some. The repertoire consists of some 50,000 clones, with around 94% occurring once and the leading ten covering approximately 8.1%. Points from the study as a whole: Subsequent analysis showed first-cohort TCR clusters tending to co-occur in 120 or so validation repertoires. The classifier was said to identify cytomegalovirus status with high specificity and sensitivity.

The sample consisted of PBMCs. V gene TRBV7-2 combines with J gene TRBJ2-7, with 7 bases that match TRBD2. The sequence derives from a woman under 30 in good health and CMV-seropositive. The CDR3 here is CASTQSGGRYLEQYF. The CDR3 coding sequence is TGTGCCAGCACCCAATCGGGGGGACGGTACCTGGAGCAGTACTTC. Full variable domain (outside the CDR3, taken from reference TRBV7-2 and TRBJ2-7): GAGVSQSPSNKVTEKGKDVELRCDPISGHTALYWYRQSLGQGLEFLIYFQGNSAPDKSGLPSDRFSAERTGGSVSTLTIQRTQQEDSAVYLCASTQSGGRYLEQYFGPGTRLTVT.